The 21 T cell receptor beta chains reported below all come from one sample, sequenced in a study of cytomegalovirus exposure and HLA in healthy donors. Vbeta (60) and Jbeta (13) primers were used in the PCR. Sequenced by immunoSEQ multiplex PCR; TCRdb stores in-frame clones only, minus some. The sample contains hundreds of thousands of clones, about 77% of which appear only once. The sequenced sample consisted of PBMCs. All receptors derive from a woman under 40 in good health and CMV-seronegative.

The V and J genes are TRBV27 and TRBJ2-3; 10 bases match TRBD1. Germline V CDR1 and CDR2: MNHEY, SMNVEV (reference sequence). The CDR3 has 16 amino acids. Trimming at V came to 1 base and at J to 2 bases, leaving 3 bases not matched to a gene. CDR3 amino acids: CASSLLGTGVTDTQYF. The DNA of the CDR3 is TGTGCCAGCAGTTTATTGGGGACAGGGGTCACAGATACGCAGTATTTT.

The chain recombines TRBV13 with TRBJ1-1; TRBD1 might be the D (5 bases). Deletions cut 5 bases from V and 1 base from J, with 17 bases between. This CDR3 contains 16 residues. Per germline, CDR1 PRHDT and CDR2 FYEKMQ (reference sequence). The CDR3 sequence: CASSPEGGRGNTEAFF. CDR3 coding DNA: TGTGCCAGCAGCCCTGAGGGAGGAAGGGGGAACACTGAAGCTTTCTTT.

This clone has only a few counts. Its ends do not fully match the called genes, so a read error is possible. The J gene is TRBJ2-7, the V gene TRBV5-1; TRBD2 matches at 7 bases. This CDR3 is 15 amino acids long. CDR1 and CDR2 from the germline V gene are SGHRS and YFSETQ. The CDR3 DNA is TGCGCCAGCAGCGCTGGCCTAGCGGCGACCCACGAGCCGTACTTC. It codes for CASSAGLAATHEPYF.

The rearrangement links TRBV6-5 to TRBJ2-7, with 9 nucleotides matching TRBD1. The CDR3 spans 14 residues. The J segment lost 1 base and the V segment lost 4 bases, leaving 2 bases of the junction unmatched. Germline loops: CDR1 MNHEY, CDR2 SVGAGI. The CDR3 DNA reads TGTGCCAGCAGTTGGACAGGGGATTCCTACGAGCAGTACTTC. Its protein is CASSWTGDSYEQYF.

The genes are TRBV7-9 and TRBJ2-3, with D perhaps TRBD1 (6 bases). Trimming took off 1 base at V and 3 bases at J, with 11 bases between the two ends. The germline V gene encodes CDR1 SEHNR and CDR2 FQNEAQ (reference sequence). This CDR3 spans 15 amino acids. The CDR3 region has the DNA TGTGCCAGCAGCTTAGGCAGGGGTTGGACAGATACGCAGTATTTT. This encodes CASSLGRGWTDTQYF.

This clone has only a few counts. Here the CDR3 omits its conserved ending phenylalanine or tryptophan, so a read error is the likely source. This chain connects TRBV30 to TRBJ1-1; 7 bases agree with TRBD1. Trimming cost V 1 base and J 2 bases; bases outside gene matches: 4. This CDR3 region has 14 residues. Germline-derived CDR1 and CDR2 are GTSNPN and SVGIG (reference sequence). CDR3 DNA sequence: TGTGCCTGGAGTGCGACAGGGTTTAACACTGAAGCTTTCTTG. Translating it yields CAWSATGFNTEAFL.

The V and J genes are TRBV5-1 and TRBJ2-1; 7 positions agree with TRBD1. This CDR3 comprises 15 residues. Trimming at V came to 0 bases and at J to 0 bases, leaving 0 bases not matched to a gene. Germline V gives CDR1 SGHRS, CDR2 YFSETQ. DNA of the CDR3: TGCGCCAGCAGCTTGGAGGGGGCCTCCTACAATGAGCAGTTCTTC. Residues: CASSLEGASYNEQFF. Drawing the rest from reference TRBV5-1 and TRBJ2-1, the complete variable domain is KAGVTQTPRYLIKTRGQQVTLSCSPISGHRSVSWYQQTPGQGLQFLFEYFSETQRNKGNFPGRFSGRQFSNSRSEMNVSTLELGDSALYLCASSLEGASYNEQFFGPGTRLTVL.

The CDR3 DNA reads TGTGCCAGCAGCCCGTTAGCGGGAGGGACCTACGAGCAGTACTTC. Translated, it gives CASSPLAGGTYEQYF. V usage is TRBV5-6 and J usage is TRBJ2-5, with 11 bases that match TRBD2. The end of the DNA is better explained by TRBJ2-7, so the J call may be wrong. The CDR3 sequence is 15 residues long. From germline, CDR1 is SGHDT and CDR2 YYEEEE.

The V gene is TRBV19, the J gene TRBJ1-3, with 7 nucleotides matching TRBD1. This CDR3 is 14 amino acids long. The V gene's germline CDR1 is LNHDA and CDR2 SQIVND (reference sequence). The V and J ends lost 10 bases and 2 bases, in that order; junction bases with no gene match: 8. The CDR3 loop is CAISTGIPGNTIYF. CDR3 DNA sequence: TGTGCCATCTCGACAGGGATCCCTGGAAACACCATATATTTT.

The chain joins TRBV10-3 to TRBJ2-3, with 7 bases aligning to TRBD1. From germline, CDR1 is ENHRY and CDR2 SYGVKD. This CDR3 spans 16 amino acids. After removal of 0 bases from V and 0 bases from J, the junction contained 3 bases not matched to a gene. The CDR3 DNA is TGTGCCATCAGTGAGTCGGGACAGCTTAGCACAGATACGCAGTATTTT. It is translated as CAISESGQLSTDTQYF.

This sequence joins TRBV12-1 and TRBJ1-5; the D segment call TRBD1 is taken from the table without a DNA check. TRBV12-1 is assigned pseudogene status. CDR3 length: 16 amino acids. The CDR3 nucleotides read TGTGCCAGCAGCTCCGACAGGGGGCTCGTCAATCAGCCCCAGCATTTT. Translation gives CASSSDRGLVNQPQHF.

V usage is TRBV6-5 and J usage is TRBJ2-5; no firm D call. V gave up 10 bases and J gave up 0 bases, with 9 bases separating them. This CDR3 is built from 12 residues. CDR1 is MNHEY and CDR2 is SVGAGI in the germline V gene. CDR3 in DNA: TGTGCCACCAACCGGGACCAAGAGACCCAGTACTTC. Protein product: CATNRDQETQYF.

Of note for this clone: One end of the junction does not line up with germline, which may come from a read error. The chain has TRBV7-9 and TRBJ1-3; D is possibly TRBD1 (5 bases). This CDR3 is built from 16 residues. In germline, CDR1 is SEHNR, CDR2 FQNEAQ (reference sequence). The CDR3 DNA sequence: TGTTCCAGCAGCTATGAGGTGGGGCCTGGCGGAAACACCATATATTTT. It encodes CSSSYEVGPGGNTIYF.

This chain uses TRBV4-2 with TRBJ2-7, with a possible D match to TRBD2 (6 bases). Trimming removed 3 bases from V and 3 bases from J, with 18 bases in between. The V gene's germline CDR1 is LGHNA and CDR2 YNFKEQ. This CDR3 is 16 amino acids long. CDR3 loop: CASSQGMAGSYYEQYF. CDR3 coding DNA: TGTGCCAGCAGCCAGGGGATGGCGGGGAGTTACTACGAGCAGTACTTC.

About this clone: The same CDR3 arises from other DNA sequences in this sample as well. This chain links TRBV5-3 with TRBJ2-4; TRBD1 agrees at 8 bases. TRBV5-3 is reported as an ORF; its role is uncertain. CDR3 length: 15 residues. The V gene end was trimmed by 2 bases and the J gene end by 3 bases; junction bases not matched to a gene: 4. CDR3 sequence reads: CARSFRGQDKNIQYF. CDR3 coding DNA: TGTGCCAGAAGCTTCAGGGGGCAAGACAAAAACATTCAGTACTTC.

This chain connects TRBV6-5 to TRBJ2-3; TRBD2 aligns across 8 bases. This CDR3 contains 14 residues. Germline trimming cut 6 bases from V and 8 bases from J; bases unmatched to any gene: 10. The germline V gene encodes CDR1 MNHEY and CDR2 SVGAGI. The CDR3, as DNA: TGTGCCAGCAGACTCGGACTAGCTACGGGTACGCAGTATTTT. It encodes CASRLGLATGTQYF.

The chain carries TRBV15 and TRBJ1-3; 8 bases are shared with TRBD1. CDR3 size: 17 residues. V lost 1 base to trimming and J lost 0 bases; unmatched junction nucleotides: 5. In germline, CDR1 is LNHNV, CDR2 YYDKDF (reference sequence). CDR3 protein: CATSRGPGGFSGNTIYF. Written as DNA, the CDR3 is TGTGCCACCAGCAGAGGTCCAGGGGGCTTCTCTGGAAACACCATATATTTT.

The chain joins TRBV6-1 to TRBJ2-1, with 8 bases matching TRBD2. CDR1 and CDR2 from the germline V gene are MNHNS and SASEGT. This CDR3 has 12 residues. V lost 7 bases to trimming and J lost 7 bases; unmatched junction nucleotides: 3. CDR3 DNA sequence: TGTGCCAGCAACACGGGGGGGAATGAGCAGTTCTTC. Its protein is CASNTGGNEQFF.

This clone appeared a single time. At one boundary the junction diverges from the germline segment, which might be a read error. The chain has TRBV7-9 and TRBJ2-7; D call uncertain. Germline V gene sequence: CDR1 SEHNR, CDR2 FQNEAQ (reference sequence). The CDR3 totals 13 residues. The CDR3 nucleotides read TGTTCCAGCAGCTCACCGACTGGCTACGAGCAGTACTTC. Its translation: CSSSSPTGYEQYF.

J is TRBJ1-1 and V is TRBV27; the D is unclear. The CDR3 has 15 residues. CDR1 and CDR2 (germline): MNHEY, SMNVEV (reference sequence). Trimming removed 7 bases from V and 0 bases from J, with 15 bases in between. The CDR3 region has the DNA TGTGCCAGCAACCCAATCGGGAATATGAACACTGAAGCTTTCTTT. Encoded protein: CASNPIGNMNTEAFF.

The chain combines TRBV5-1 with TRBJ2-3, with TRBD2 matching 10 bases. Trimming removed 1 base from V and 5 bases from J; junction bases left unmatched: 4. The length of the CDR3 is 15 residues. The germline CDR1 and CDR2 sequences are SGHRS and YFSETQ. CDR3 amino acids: CASSLTSGTRDTQYF. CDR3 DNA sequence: TGCGCCAGCAGCTTGACTAGCGGGACTAGAGATACGCAGTATTTT.